This T cell receptor (beta chain) appears in the sequencing data of a study of blood T cell repertoires in COVID-19. Study-wide context: Acute and convalescent COVID-19 samples came from the United States, Italy and Spain.

V was cut by 7 bases and J by 1 base, with 13 bases left in between. Germline V gene sequence: CDR1 MNHEY, CDR2 SVGAGI. This CDR3 comprises 14 residues. Source study methods: Reference gene primer amplification in the assay estimated nucleated cell counts. Libraries were prepared by immunoSEQ multiplex PCR; TCRdb keeps only in-frame clonotypes and omits some of them. Clonal size and the V and J genes are those of that table, whereas D and trimming came from the DNA. The sample includes some 82,000 clones, 91% of them seen just once. The sequence derives from a woman aged 50 to 65 in a cohort sampled during active COVID-19. The V and J genes are TRBV6-5 and TRBJ1-2; no definite D call. The material sequenced was peripheral blood. The CDR3 loop reads CASTPGYRNYGYTF. For the CDR3, the DNA is TGTGCCAGCACGCCGGGGTATCGTAACTATGGCTACACCTTC.